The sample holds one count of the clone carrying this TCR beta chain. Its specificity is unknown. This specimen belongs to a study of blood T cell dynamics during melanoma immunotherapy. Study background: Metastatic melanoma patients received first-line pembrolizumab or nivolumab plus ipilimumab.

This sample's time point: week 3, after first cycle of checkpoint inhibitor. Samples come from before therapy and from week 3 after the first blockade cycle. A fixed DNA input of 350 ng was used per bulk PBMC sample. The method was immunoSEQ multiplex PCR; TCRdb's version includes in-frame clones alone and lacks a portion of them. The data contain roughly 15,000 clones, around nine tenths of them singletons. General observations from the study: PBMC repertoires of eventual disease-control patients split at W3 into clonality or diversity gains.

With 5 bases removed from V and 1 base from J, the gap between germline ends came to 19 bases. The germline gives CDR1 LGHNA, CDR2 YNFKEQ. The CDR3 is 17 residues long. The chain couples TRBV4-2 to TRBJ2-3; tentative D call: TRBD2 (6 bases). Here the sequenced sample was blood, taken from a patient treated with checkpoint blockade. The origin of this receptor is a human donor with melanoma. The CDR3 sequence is CASSLVSGVRRTDTQYF. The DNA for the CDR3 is TGTGCCAGCAGCTTAGTGTCGGGAGTTAGACGCACAGATACGCAGTATTTT.